The 28 T cell receptor beta chains below all came from one sample that was sequenced in a study of shared clonotypes between healthy human individuals. The repertoire was sequenced with immunoSEQ multiplex PCR; TCRdb's copy has only in-frame clones and lacks some. The table has over 1.5 million clones, around 98% seen once; the top ten hold around 0.47%. The sequenced material came from naive CD4+ T cells sorted from blood. Subset given: CD45RA+ positively selected. The receptors were gathered from a man aged 25 to 40 in good health.

The rearrangement uses TRBV6-6 and TRBJ2-7; D might be TRBD1 or TRBD2, each matching 6 bases. V shed 2 bases and J shed 7 bases, with 18 bases lying between them. The germline V gene has CDR1 MNHNY and CDR2 SVGAGI (reference sequence). The CDR3 is 15 residues long. CDR3 protein: CASSYPVGAGMEQYF. In nucleotides, the CDR3 is TGTGCCAGCAGTTACCCCGTGGGGGCGGGGATGGAGCAGTACTTC.

The rearrangement uses TRBV4-1 and TRBJ2-1; unclear D gene. CDR1 is MGHRA, CDR2 YSYEKL, per germline. The CDR3 is 13 amino acids. V gave up 1 base and J gave up 3 bases, with 4 bases separating them. The chain's CDR3 is CASSQVIYNEQFF. The DNA of the CDR3 is TGCGCCAGCAGCCAAGTTATCTACAATGAGCAGTTCTTC.

The chain is built from TRBV10-2 and TRBJ2-7; D not certain. Germline CDR1 reads WSHSY; CDR2 reads SAAADI. The CDR3 length is 12 residues. The V gene lost 7 bases and the J gene lost 0 bases, with 7 bases spanning the gap. The CDR3 DNA sequence: TGCGCCAGCACTCCCAGCTCCTACGAGCAGTACTTC. Its protein is CASTPSSYEQYF.

About this clone itself: Different DNA sequences within this sample yield the same CDR3. The V call is TRBV9, the J call TRBJ2-5; TRBD1 matches at 10 bases. The CDR3 is 15 residues long. The germline CDR1 and CDR2 sequences are SGDLS and YYNGEE. V dropped 3 bases and J dropped 4; count of bases not matched to a gene: 6. CDR3 in DNA: TGTGCCAGCAGCGCCCGGGACAGGGGTTTAGAGACCCAGTACTTC. The encoded protein is CASSARDRGLETQYF.

The V gene is TRBV5-4, the J gene TRBJ2-1, with D possibly matching TRBD2 (5 bases). The germline V gene encodes CDR1 SGHNT and CDR2 YYREEE (reference sequence). The V gene lost 2 bases and the J gene lost 3 bases, with 18 bases spanning the gap. This CDR3 region has 17 residues. The CDR3 protein is CASSFRISSSNYNEQFF. The CDR3 DNA sequence: TGTGCCAGCAGCTTTCGGATCTCTAGCTCAAACTACAATGAGCAGTTCTTC.

The chain is built from TRBV6-1 and TRBJ2-2, with no clear D. This CDR3 comprises 13 residues. Trimming shortened V by 5 bases and J by 6 bases, and 10 bases separated the two germline ends. Germline lookup yields CDR1 MNHNS and CDR2 SASEGT. The CDR3 protein is CASSFEVSGELFF. CDR3 nucleotide sequence: TGTGCCAGCAGTTTCGAAGTGTCCGGGGAGCTGTTTTTT.

This chain joins TRBV21-1 and TRBJ2-7; the table's D call of TRBD1 was not tested on the DNA. TRBV21-1 corresponds to a pseudogene. The CDR3 extends over 14 amino acids. Here the CDR3 reads CASSRGQPLYEQYF. CDR3 in DNA: TGTGCCAGCTCGAGGGGACAACCTCTCTACGAGCAGTACTTC.

V is TRBV10-3 and J is TRBJ2-2; 9 bases match TRBD2. Germline loops: CDR1 ENHRY, CDR2 SYGVKD. There are 16 residues in the CDR3. Trimming cost V 6 bases and J 6 bases; bases outside gene matches: 11. CDR3 sequence reads: CAISDPNRGRAGELFF. As DNA, the CDR3 is TGTGCCATCAGCGACCCTAACCGCGGGAGGGCCGGGGAGCTGTTTTTT.

This clone has just one count. V and J are TRBV19 and TRBJ2-7; TRBD1 aligns across 7 bases. Losses at the gene ends were 0 bases for V and 2 bases for J; bases not matched to a gene: 7. The length of the CDR3 is 16 residues. CDR1 LNHDA and CDR2 SQIVND come from the germline V gene (reference sequence). The CDR3 reads CASSIDQTGLTYEQYF. The CDR3 DNA sequence: TGTGCCAGTAGTATAGACCAGACAGGGCTCACCTACGAGCAGTACTTC. The full variable domain, in which reference TRBV19 and TRBJ2-7 provide the parts outside the CDR3, is DGGITQSPKYLFRKEGQNVTLSCEQNLNHDAMYWYRQDPGQGLRLIYYSQIVNDFQKGDIAEGYSVSREKKESFPLTVTSAQKNPTAFYLCASSIDQTGLTYEQYFGPGTRLTVT.

The chain links TRBV28 to TRBJ2-1; the D gene is possibly TRBD1 (6 bases). CDR1 and CDR2 from the germline V gene are MDHEN and SYDVKM. This CDR3 spans 14 amino acids. Trimming stripped 6 bases from V and 6 bases from J, with 15 bases between. The CDR3, as DNA: TGTGCCAGCAGGATCCAGAACAGGGCCAATGAGCAGTTCTTC. This gives the protein CASRIQNRANEQFF. The full variable domain, in which reference TRBV28 and TRBJ2-1 provide the parts outside the CDR3, is DVKVTQSSRYLVKRTGEKVFLECVQDMDHENMFWYRQDPGLGLRLIYFSYDVKMKEKGDIPEGYSVSREKKERFSLILESASTNQTSMYLCASRIQNRANEQFFGPGTRLTVL.

V usage is TRBV11-3 and J usage is TRBJ2-5, with TRBD2 as a possible D gene (5 bases). Trimming removed 3 bases at V and 5 bases at J, with 10 bases between. This CDR3 region has 13 residues. From germline, CDR1 is SGHNT and CDR2 YENEEA. CDR3: CASSLTTGETQYF. In DNA form, the CDR3 reads TGTGCCAGCAGCTTGACGACGGGGGAGACCCAGTACTTC.

V gene TRBV6-5 combines with J gene TRBJ2-5; D gene ambiguous. Trimming took off 6 bases at V and 5 bases at J, with 13 bases between the two ends. Germline V lookup: CDR1 MNHEY, CDR2 SVGAGI. CDR3 length equals 13 residues. Written as DNA, the CDR3 is TGTGCCAGCAGGCGACCCGGAGCGGAGACCCAGTACTTC. Protein: CASRRPGAETQYF.

A note on this clone: At the DNA level, this CDR3 is encoded by other sequences in the same sample as well. The chain recombines TRBV29-1 with TRBJ2-5; D unresolved. The CDR3 has 13 amino acids. Trimming pared 4 bases from V and 1 base from J, leaving 10 bases between. Germline CDR1 reads SQVTM; CDR2 reads ANQGSEA. CDR3 sequence: CSVGRRLQETQYF. The CDR3, as DNA: TGCAGCGTTGGCAGGCGACTCCAAGAGACCCAGTACTTC. Together with reference TRBV29-1 and TRBJ2-5, the CDR3 gives the full variable domain: SAVISQKPSRDICQRGTSLTIQCQVDSQVTMMFWYRQQPGQSLTLIATANQGSEATYESGFVIDKFPISRPNLTFSTLTVSNMSPEDSSIYLCSVGRRLQETQYFGPGTRLLVL.

This CDR3 reads CATIAGGSYNEQFF. The CDR3 DNA is TGTGCCACCATAGCGGGAGGGTCATACAATGAGCAGTTCTTC. V gene TRBV19 combines with J gene TRBJ2-1; 11 bases line up with TRBD2. The CDR3 is 14 amino acids. V was clipped by 10 bases and J by 4 bases; unmatched bases: 6. Looked up from germline, CDR1 is LNHDA and CDR2 is SQIVND (reference sequence).

The CDR3 reads CASSPSWGRTNSNQPQHF. The CDR3 DNA follows: TGTGCCAGTAGTCCAAGTTGGGGACGGACTAATAGCAATCAGCCCCAGCATTTT. The genes are TRBV19 and TRBJ1-5; TRBD1 might be the D (5 bases). The CDR3 covers 18 residues. Trimming took off 5 bases at V and 0 bases at J, with 20 bases between the two ends. Germline-derived CDR1 and CDR2 are LNHDA and SQIVND (reference sequence).

This chain connects TRBV2 to TRBJ2-3, with 9 positions matching TRBD2. Germline V lookup: CDR1 SNHLY, CDR2 FYNNEI. The J segment lost 1 base and the V segment lost 5 bases, leaving 7 bases of the junction unmatched. The CDR3 contains 16 residues. DNA of the CDR3: TGTGCCAGCAGTTCTAAGACTAGCGGAGGCACAGATACGCAGTATTTT. Its protein is CASSSKTSGGTDTQYF.

J is TRBJ2-7 and V is TRBV9, with 8 bases identical to TRBD1. The CDR3 is 15 amino acids. Germline CDR1 reads SGDLS; CDR2 reads YYNGEE. After removal of 0 bases from V and 4 bases from J, the junction contained 6 bases not matched to a gene. The CDR3 DNA sequence: TGTGCCAGCAGCGTAGAGCAGGGGGCGCGGTACGAGCAGTACTTC. It encodes CASSVEQGARYEQYF.

The chain recombines TRBV5-4 with TRBJ2-5; D is perhaps TRBD2 (7 bases). The V gene lost 4 bases and the J gene lost 3 bases, with 16 bases spanning the gap. The CDR3 spans 15 residues. Germline CDR1 SGHNT, CDR2 YYREEE (reference sequence). This CDR3 is CASSALRGGEETQYF. In DNA, the CDR3 is TGTGCCAGCAGCGCCCTCAGGGGAGGGGAAGAGACCCAGTACTTC. Based on the CDR3 plus reference TRBV5-4 and TRBJ2-5, the full variable domain is ETGVTQSPTHLIKTRGQQVTLRCSSQSGHNTVSWYQQALGQGPQFIFQYYREEENGRGNFPPRFSGLQFPNYSSELNVNALELDDSALYLCASSALRGGEETQYFGPGTRLLVL.

V usage is TRBV5-4 and J usage is TRBJ1-4; perhaps TRBD1 as D (6 bases). The CDR3 is made up of 13 amino acids. The V end lost 6 bases, the J end lost 7 bases, and 13 bases lay between the germline ends. Germline V gene data show CDR1 as SGHNT and CDR2 as YYREEE (reference sequence). DNA for the CDR3: TGTGCCAGCACGAAGGGGGGAGGTGAAAAACTGTTTTTT. Protein product: CASTKGGGEKLFF. Using reference TRBV5-4 and TRBJ1-4 for the parts outside the CDR3, the full variable domain is ETGVTQSPTHLIKTRGQQVTLRCSSQSGHNTVSWYQQALGQGPQFIFQYYREEENGRGNFPPRFSGLQFPNYSSELNVNALELDDSALYLCASTKGGGEKLFFGSGTQLSVL.

The genes are TRBV9 and TRBJ2-6; D unclear. Germline V gene sequence: CDR1 SGDLS, CDR2 YYNGEE. V was shortened by 0 bases and J by 6 bases, with 10 bases between the two germline ends. The length of the CDR3 is 15 residues. CDR3 coding DNA: TGTGCCAGCAGCGTAGGTCCCCTTTCGGCCAACGTCCTGACTTTC. Residues: CASSVGPLSANVLTF.

This chain connects TRBV27 to TRBJ2-1, with 8 bases fitting TRBD2. The V and J ends lost 4 bases and 3 bases, in that order; junction bases with no gene match: 5. The CDR3 extends over 15 amino acids. The germline CDR1 and CDR2 sequences are MNHEY and SMNVEV (reference sequence). CDR3 sequence reads: CASSWGAGGYNEQFF. The DNA of the CDR3 is TGTGCCAGCAGTTGGGGGGCGGGAGGCTACAATGAGCAGTTCTTC.

The gene calls are TRBV28 and TRBJ2-2; possibly TRBD1 or TRBD2 for D (6 bases each). The V end lost 3 bases, the J end lost 4 bases, and 12 bases lay between the germline ends. The CDR3 length is 15 residues. Germline V gives CDR1 MDHEN, CDR2 SYDVKM. CDR3 sequence reads: CASSFQKGGTGELFF. CDR3 in DNA: TGTGCCAGCAGTTTCCAGAAGGGGGGCACCGGGGAGCTGTTTTTT.

The genes are TRBV20-1 and TRBJ2-7; D unclear. The CDR3 has 11 residues. The V end was cut by 6 bases, the J end by 3 bases, with 9 bases between. CDR1 and CDR2 from the germline V gene are DFQATT and SNEGSKA (reference sequence). The CDR3 bases are TGCAGTGCCAACGCTAACTACGAGCAGTACTTC. Translating it yields CSANANYEQYF.

Comments on this clone: Other DNA variants within this sample encode the same CDR3. The chain recombines TRBV28 with TRBJ2-7, with TRBD1 matching over 9 bases. Germline V CDR1 and CDR2: MDHEN, SYDVKM. Losses at the gene ends were 7 bases for V and 4 bases for J; bases not matched to a gene: 5. The CDR3 loop spans 13 amino acids. CDR3 nucleotides: TGTGCCAGCACAACGGGACAGGGTTACGAGCAGTACTTC. This gives the protein CASTTGQGYEQYF.

Worth noting for this clone: The same CDR3 can be traced to other DNA sequences in this sample. The chain carries TRBV9 and TRBJ2-1; D is unresolved. The CDR3 is 13 amino acids. With 3 bases removed from V and 3 bases from J, the gap between germline ends came to 7 bases. Per the germline V gene, CDR1 is SGDLS and CDR2 is YYNGEE. CDR3 DNA sequence: TGTGCCAGCAGCGCGGCGATCTACAATGAGCAGTTCTTC. This sequence encodes CASSAAIYNEQFF.

Concerning this clone itself: Within the sample, other DNA sequences also encode this same CDR3. The CDR3 protein is CASSPPHTGELFF. In DNA, the CDR3 is TGTGCCAGCTCACCACCACACACCGGGGAGCTGTTTTTT. The chain carries TRBV18 and TRBJ2-2; unclear D gene. The CDR3 sequence is 13 residues long. CDR1 and CDR2 (germline): KGHSH, LQKENI. V shed 0 bases and J shed 3 bases, with 2 bases lying between them.

This chain joins TRBV21-1 and TRBJ2-7; the table's D call of TRBD2 was not tested on the DNA. TRBV21-1 is an annotated pseudogene. The CDR3 sequence is 17 residues long. CDR3 sequence: CASSKRLGGRGSYEQYF. The CDR3 coding sequence is TGTGCCAGCAGCAAGCGTCTTGGCGGGCGGGGCTCCTACGAGCAGTACTTC.

This clone is a singleton in its sample. This sequence joins TRBV10-1 and TRBJ1-4, with 7 bases matching TRBD1. Germline V gives CDR1 WNHNN, CDR2 SYGVQD (reference sequence). This CDR3 has 13 amino acids. The ends lost 3 bases at V and 8 bases at J; junction bases unmatched: 3. CDR3 sequence (DNA): TGCGCCAGCAGTGAAACAGGGGTAGAAAAACTGTTTTTT. Protein product: CASSETGVEKLFF.